The TCR beta chain described here comes from a study of cytomegalovirus exposure and HLA in healthy donors. General study results and limits: Later analysis placed DRB1 highest and HLA-C lowest in TCR association rates, which differed by HLA locus.

V shed 4 bases and J shed 2 bases, with 12 bases lying between them. This CDR3 has 14 amino acids. Germline lookup yields CDR1 SGHKS and CDR2 YYEKEE (reference sequence). A single count supports this clone. Its specificity is unknown. The PCR made use of 60 Vbeta and 13 Jbeta primers. Original processing notes: Unique TCR beta chains totaled some 80 million in a later count, with roughly 11 million of them shared. Libraries were prepared by immunoSEQ multiplex PCR; TCRdb keeps only in-frame clonotypes and omits some of them. V and J calls and clone size are as listed in that table; D and trimming were resolved from the DNA. The table includes under 75,000 clones, 55% to 75% detected once.

The sample taken for sequencing was PBMCs. The rearrangement uses TRBV5-5 and TRBJ1-2; tentatively, D is TRBD1 (6 bases). The receptor was isolated from a middle-aged man in good health and CMV-seropositive. This CDR3 is CASSPPGQNYGYTF. The CDR3 DNA sequence: TGTGCCAGCAGCCCCCCGGGACAAAACTATGGCTACACCTTC.